Given below is one TCR beta chain in context. The record originates from a study of blood T cell repertoires in COVID-19. Study details: The United States, Italy and Spain provided the acute and convalescent COVID-19 samples. Sources were T cells, B-cell-depleted T cells, or PBMCs; the material itself was cDNA or gDNA.

This table comes from immunoSEQ multiplex PCR, and its TCRdb copy is limited to in-frame clones, with some not included. The table includes roughly 500,000 clones, roughly 89% detected once. The V gene end was trimmed by 5 bases and the J gene end by 3 bases; junction bases not matched to a gene: 19. This CDR3 spans 19 amino acids. Germline V CDR1 and CDR2: SGDLS, YYNGEE. The gene calls are TRBV9 and TRBJ2-7, with TRBD2 matching over 11 bases. The TCR was taken from a man aged 18 to 35 with COVID-19, enrolled during active disease. The specimen sequenced was peripheral blood. The CDR3 DNA follows: TGTGCCAGCAGTGCACAACCCCGACTAGCGGGACCTACCTACTACGAGCAGTACTTC. Protein product: CASSAQPRLAGPTYYEQYF.